Listed below are T cell receptor beta chains from one sample, sequenced in a study of T cell responses to AZD1222 COVID-19 vaccine. This table comes from immunoSEQ multiplex PCR, and its TCRdb copy is limited to in-frame clones, with some not included. The table has roughly 70,000 clones, around 85% seen once. This specimen consisted of peripheral blood, obtained on day 0 of AZD1222 vaccination. The origin of the receptors is an adult in good health. The CDR3 runs from the conserved cysteine through the conserved F or W. A D gene is named only where the DNA matches it firmly. A row's size may be missing; if present it is once, few, many or a size class.

>-|-|TRBV6-5|TRBJ1-3
CASSFTGELGNTIYF
TGTGCCAGCAGTTTTACAGGAGAGCTTGGAAACACCATATATTTT
>-|TRBD1|TRBV5-6|TRBJ1-1
CASSFWGQGALEAFF
TGTGCCAGCAGCTTTTGGGGGCAGGGGGCACTTGAAGCTTTCTTT
>-|-|TRBV7-8|TRBJ2-7
CASSLDRGTAYEQYF
TGTGCCAGCAGCTTAGACCGGGGGACAGCCTACGAGCAGTACTTC
>-|-|TRBV25-1|TRBJ1-2
CASSEYGGGVGYTF
TGTGCCAGCAGTGAATACGGGGGAGGGGTTGGCTACACCTTC
>-|-|TRBV6-4|TRBJ2-2
CASSGRDSLIELFF
TGTGCCAGCAGTGGCCGGGACTCTCTAATTGAGCTGTTTTTT
>-|TRBD1|TRBV18|TRBJ1-1
CASSPGTGLNTEAFF
TGTGCCAGCTCACCAGGGACAGGGTTGAACACTGAAGCTTTCTTT
>-|TRBD2|TRBV12-5|TRBJ2-2
CASGLVILAGEPPGELFF
TGTGCTAGTGGTTTGGTAATTTTGGCGGGGGAGCCCCCCGGGGAGCTGTTTTTT
>-|-|TRBV11-3|TRBJ2-1
CASSIGLRNEQFF
TGTGCCAGCAGCATCGGACTACGGAATGAGCAGTTCTTC
>-|TRBD2|TRBV9|TRBJ2-1
CASSPFGLAGYNEQFF
TGTGCCAGCAGCCCTTTCGGGCTAGCGGGGTACAATGAGCAGTTCTTC
>-|TRBD1|TRBV10-3|TRBJ2-1
CAIRVDRGPNEQFF
TGTGCCATCAGGGTTGACAGGGGCCCAAATGAGCAGTTCTTC
>-|TRBD2|TRBV11-1|TRBJ2-3
CASSPNGGDTQYF
TGTGCCAGCAGCCCAAACGGGGGGGATACGCAGTATTTT
>-|-|TRBV5-1|TRBJ1-3
CASSLDPLDNTIYF
TGCGCCAGCAGCTTGGACCCCCTGGATAACACCATATATTTT
>once|-|TRBV5-4|TRBJ1-2
CASSLGAGEANYGYTF
TGTGCCAGCAGCTTGGGGGCAGGTGAAGCTAACTATGGCTACACCTTC
>-|-|TRBV11-2|TRBJ2-5
CASSLDRQTQYF
TGTGCCAGCAGCTTAGATAGGCAGACCCAGTACTTC
>-|-|TRBV2|TRBJ2-7
CASKGEYEQYF
TGTGCCAGCAAGGGAGAATACGAGCAGTACTTC
>-|-|TRBV2|TRBJ1-6
CASSELGYSPLHF
TGTGCCAGCAGTGAACTCGGATATTCACCCCTCCACTTT
>once|-|TRBV3-1/TRBV3-2|TRBJ2-3
CASSPTQSTDTQYF
TGTGCCAGCAGCCCGACTCAAAGCACAGATACGCAGTATTTT
>-|-|TRBV25-1|TRBJ1-2
CASREGGITNGYTF
TGTGCCAGCAGGGAGGGCGGGATCACGAATGGCTACACCTTC
>-|TRBD2|TRBV24-1|TRBJ2-2
CATSDSSGGFTGELFF
TGTGCCACCAGTGATTCTAGCGGGGGTTTCACCGGGGAGCTGTTTTTT
>-|-|TRBV3-1/TRBV3-2|TRBJ1-6
CASSPRAAKVPLHF
TGTGCCAGCAGCCCCCGGGCGGCCAAGGTCCCCCTCCACTTT
>-|-|TRBV5-1|TRBJ1-1
CASSLGQLPTEAFF
TGCGCCAGCAGCTTGGGACAGTTGCCGACTGAAGCTTTCTTT
>-|-|TRBV12-5|TRBJ1-1
CASADRDLNTEAFF
TGTGCTAGTGCCGACCGGGACTTGAACACTGAAGCTTTCTTT
>-|-|TRBV3-1/TRBV3-2|TRBJ1-2
CASSPRRGYGYTF
TGTGCCAGCAGCCCCAGGCGGGGATATGGCTACACCTTC
>-|-|TRBV11-3|TRBJ2-3
CASSLRGPGTDTQYF
TGTGCCAGCAGCTTGCGGGGGCCCGGCACAGATACGCAGTATTTT
>-|-|TRBV2|TRBJ1-1
CASSALEANTEAFF
TGTGCCAGCAGTGCTCTGGAAGCGAACACTGAAGCTTTCTTT
>-|TRBD2|TRBV2|TRBJ2-5
CASSVAGVGETQYF
TGTGCCAGCAGTGTTGCGGGGGTCGGTGAGACCCAGTACTTC
>medium-sized|-|TRBV27|TRBJ1-5
CASSLFGGGFSNQPQHF
TGTGCCAGCAGTTTATTTGGGGGAGGGTTCAGCAATCAGCCCCAGCATTTT
>-|-|TRBV12-3/TRBV12-4|TRBJ1-2
CASSFAANGYTF
TGTGCCAGCAGTTTTGCGGCTAATGGCTACACCTTC
>-|-|TRBV10-1|TRBJ1-4
CAIPGGCNEKLFF
TGCGCCATACCCGGGGGGTGTAATGAAAAACTGTTTTTT
>-|-|TRBV5-1|TRBJ2-7
CASSLLREHEQYF
TGCGCCAGCAGCTTGCTCAGGGAACACGAGCAGTACTTC
>few|-|TRBV7-9|TRBJ2-7
CASSPITSYEQYF
TGTGCCAGCAGCCCTATAACTAGCTACGAGCAGTACTTC
>-|-|TRBV4-1|TRBJ2-7
CASSQAVANGYEQYF
TGCGCCAGCAGCCAAGCGGTGGCTAACGGCTACGAGCAGTACTTC
>-|-|TRBV6-4|TRBJ2-3
CASSDEGTDTQYF
TGTGCCAGCAGTGACGAGGGCACAGATACGCAGTATTTT
>-|TRBD2|TRBV14|TRBJ2-7
CASSPQRGVTYEQYF
TGTGCCAGCAGCCCCCAACGGGGGGTTACCTACGAGCAGTACTTC
>few|-|TRBV7-2|TRBJ2-1
CASSLAEARGEQFF
TGTGCCAGCAGCTTAGCGGAGGCCCGAGGGGAGCAGTTCTTC
>few|TRBD2|TRBV29-1|TRBJ2-2
CSVVLTAGEGTGELFF
TGCAGCGTTGTACTAACAGCGGGAGAGGGGACCGGGGAGCTGTTTTTT
>-|-|TRBV21-1|TRBJ2-3
CLRGLAGDTQYF
TGCTTACGGGGACTAGCGGGAGATACGCAGTATTTT
>-|-|TRBV11-2|TRBJ2-3
CASSFAGADTQYF
TGTGCCAGCAGCTTTGCGGGTGCAGATACGCAGTATTTT
>once|-|TRBV5-3|TRBJ2-3
CARSQITGAIYTDTQYF
TGTGCCAGAAGCCAAATTACGGGTGCGATCTACACAGATACGCAGTATTTT
>-|-|TRBV6-6|TRBJ1-1
CASSHDYGNTEAFF
TGTGCCAGCAGTCACGACTACGGTAACACTGAAGCTTTCTTT
>-|-|TRBV5-6|TRBJ1-1
CASSFGGMNTEAFF
TGTGCCAGCAGCTTTGGCGGAATGAACACTGAAGCTTTCTTT
>-|TRBD2|TRBV7-9|TRBJ2-3
CASSYSGRGDTQYF
TGTGCCAGCAGCTATAGCGGGAGGGGGGATACGCAGTATTTT
>-|-|TRBV29-1|TRBJ1-1
CTAWGATEAFF
TGCACGGCGTGGGGGGCTACTGAAGCTTTCTTT
>-|TRBD1|TRBV30|TRBJ2-5
CAWSRGPGTQYF
TGTGCCTGGAGCAGGGGGCCAGGGACCCAGTACTTC
>-|-|TRBV11-2|TRBJ2-1
CASSLRDNNEQFF
TGTGCCAGCAGCTTAAGGGATAACAATGAGCAGTTCTTC
>few|-|TRBV21-1|TRBJ2-3
CASSLDFRAGVRDTQYF
TGTGCCAGCTCTTTGGACTTCCGAGCGGGAGTGAGGGATACGCAGTATTTT
>-|-|TRBV9|TRBJ1-1
CASSVDLLGEAFF
TGTGCCAGCAGCGTAGATTTGTTGGGAGAAGCTTTCTTT
>-|-|TRBV11-2|TRBJ1-3
CASSLDGYSGNTIYF
TGTGCCAGCAGCTTGGACGGATACTCTGGAAACACCATATATTTT
>-|-|TRBV30|TRBJ2-7
CAWSPGSFSYEQYF
TGTGCCTGGAGCCCAGGATCATTTTCCTACGAGCAGTACTTC
>-|TRBD1|TRBV2|TRBJ2-1
CASSERQGIYNEQFF
TGTGCCAGCAGTGAAAGACAGGGAATCTACAATGAGCAGTTCTTC
>-|-|TRBV6-6|TRBJ2-1
CASHGGTYNEQFF
TGTGCCAGCCATGGGGGTACCTACAATGAGCAGTTCTTC